This T cell receptor beta chain was identified during a study of regulatory T cells in long-lasting Graves disease. About the research overall: Persistent Graves' disease meant over 5 years of antithyroid drugs with positive TSH receptor antibodies.

Notes on this clonotype: Antigen unknown.

The study, taken as a whole, reports: The study examined only peripheral blood, not thyroid tissue. Persistent cases favored TRBV28, TRBJ1-2 and TRBJ2-5. Patients with persistent Graves' had lower TCR diversity than newly diagnosed patients.

According to the study, TCR beta libraries were built with iRepertoire HTBI primers and CDR3-region Arm-PCR. TCRdb redid the calling of the multiplex PCR reads with MiXCR, one entry per CDR3 protein. The table has 400,000 to 500,000 distinct CDR3 sequences, around a fifth seen once. The length of the CDR3 is 14 residues. CDR1 and CDR2 (germline): ENHRY, SYGVKD. Unmatched junction bases numbered 3, after V lost 7 bases and J lost 1 base. Time point denoted: persistent/refractory GD, antithyroid drugs over 5 years with positive TRAb. With RNA extracted from PBMCs as input, the TCR library was made. The sequencing used peripheral blood mononuclear cells (PBMCs), collected when the disease was refractory, from a patient treated with antithyroid drugs. The chain employs TRBV10-3 and TRBJ1-1, with 10 bases identical to TRBD1. The sequence was obtained from a female donor with Graves disease. CDR3 nucleotides: TGTGCCATCACGCGACAGGGGGCGAACACTGAAGCTTTCTTT. Encoded protein: CAITRQGANTEAFF.